The rows below give T cell receptor beta chains drawn from one sample of a study of blood T cell repertoires in COVID-19. Sequencing was performed with immunoSEQ multiplex PCR; in TCRdb, only in-frame clones are kept and a portion is missing. The sample lists more than 80,000 clones, around 80% occurring once. Material for sequencing was peripheral blood. The origin of the receptors is a woman in her fifties or sixties with acute or convalescent COVID-19. Both conserved end residues are part of each CDR3. Each record gives: V gene, clone size, D gene, CDR3 length, J gene, CDR3 protein, CDR3 DNA. A D gene is named only where the DNA matches it firmly. The listing skips clone size in some rows; elsewhere it reads once, few, many or a size class.

v_call: TRBV5-6
clone_size: NA
d_call: NA
cdr3_length: 14
j_call: TRBJ2-1
cdr3_aa: CASSLGGSTNEQFF
cdr3_nt: TGTGCCAGCAGCTTGGGTGGTAGTACCAATGAGCAGTTCTTC

v_call: TRBV27
clone_size: NA
d_call: TRBD2
cdr3_length: 15
j_call: TRBJ2-7
cdr3_aa: CASSFGLADSYEQYF
cdr3_nt: TGTGCCAGCAGTTTCGGACTAGCGGACTCCTACGAGCAGTACTTC

v_call: TRBV5-1
clone_size: NA
d_call: TRBD1
cdr3_length: 14
j_call: TRBJ2-5
cdr3_aa: CASSGGTGGETQYF
cdr3_nt: TGCGCCAGCAGCGGGGGGACAGGCGGAGAGACCCAGTACTTC

v_call: TRBV3-1/TRBV3-2
clone_size: NA
d_call: TRBD2
cdr3_length: 14
j_call: TRBJ2-5
cdr3_aa: CASSRGLGGETQYF
cdr3_nt: TGTGCCAGCAGCAGAGGACTAGGCGGGGAGACCCAGTACTTC

v_call: TRBV29-1
clone_size: NA
d_call: NA
cdr3_length: 16
j_call: TRBJ2-1
cdr3_aa: CSVGPGPLPTYNEQFF
cdr3_nt: TGCAGCGTTGGCCCGGGTCCCCTACCGACCTACAATGAGCAGTTCTTC

v_call: TRBV27
clone_size: NA
d_call: TRBD1
cdr3_length: 15
j_call: TRBJ1-3
cdr3_aa: CASSLYRGPGNTIYF
cdr3_nt: TGTGCCAGCAGTTTATACAGGGGGCCTGGAAACACCATATATTTT

v_call: TRBV6-1
clone_size: NA
d_call: TRBD1
cdr3_length: 14
j_call: TRBJ1-2
cdr3_aa: CASSEQGAKYGYTF
cdr3_nt: TGTGCCAGCAGTGAACAGGGGGCTAAATATGGCTACACCTTC

v_call: TRBV21-1
clone_size: NA
d_call: NA
cdr3_length: 14
j_call: TRBJ1-5
cdr3_aa: CATNRGQANQPQHF
cdr3_nt: TGTGCCACCAATCGGGGACAGGCCAATCAGCCCCAGCATTTT

v_call: TRBV7-9
clone_size: NA
d_call: NA
cdr3_length: 18
j_call: TRBJ2-4
cdr3_aa: CASSPRGGDPKGGDIQYF
cdr3_nt: TGTGCCAGCAGCCCAAGGGGTGGAGACCCCAAAGGGGGGGACATTCAGTACTTC

v_call: TRBV7-2
clone_size: NA
d_call: NA
cdr3_length: 14
j_call: TRBJ2-7
cdr3_aa: CASSLAGSSYEQYF
cdr3_nt: TGTGCCAGCAGCTTAGCTGGTAGCAGCTACGAGCAGTACTTC

v_call: TRBV13
clone_size: NA
d_call: NA
cdr3_length: 16
j_call: TRBJ1-4
cdr3_aa: CASSSTRDSFNEKLFF
cdr3_nt: TGTGCCAGCAGCTCCACAAGAGACAGCTTTAATGAAAAACTGTTTTTT

v_call: TRBV28
clone_size: NA
d_call: NA
cdr3_length: 18
j_call: TRBJ2-5
cdr3_aa: CASSFGLRTRLNEETQYF
cdr3_nt: TGTGCCAGCAGTTTTGGTCTTCGGACACGTCTCAATGAAGAGACCCAGTACTTC

v_call: TRBV5-4
clone_size: NA
d_call: NA
cdr3_length: 15
j_call: TRBJ1-4
cdr3_aa: CASSLVGTKGEKLFF
cdr3_nt: TGTGCCAGCAGCTTGGTTGGGACAAAGGGTGAAAAACTGTTTTTT

v_call: TRBV18
clone_size: NA
d_call: NA
cdr3_length: 16
j_call: TRBJ2-1
cdr3_aa: CASSPRAMRSYNEQFF
cdr3_nt: TGTGCCAGCTCACCCAGAGCGATGAGATCCTACAATGAGCAGTTCTTC

v_call: TRBV3-1/TRBV3-2
clone_size: NA
d_call: NA
cdr3_length: 15
j_call: TRBJ2-3
cdr3_aa: CASSLGLGFTDTQYF
cdr3_nt: TGTGCCAGCAGCCTGGGACTGGGTTTCACAGATACGCAGTATTTT

v_call: TRBV7-8
clone_size: NA
d_call: NA
cdr3_length: 15
j_call: TRBJ2-5
cdr3_aa: CASSPRGGAGETQYF
cdr3_nt: TGTGCCAGCAGCCCCCGAGGGGGGGCGGGAGAGACCCAGTACTTC

v_call: TRBV5-4
clone_size: once
d_call: NA
cdr3_length: 14
j_call: TRBJ1-4
cdr3_aa: CASSAPDFNEKLFF
cdr3_nt: TGTGCCAGCAGCGCCCCGGACTTTAATGAAAAACTGTTTTTT

v_call: TRBV4-2
clone_size: once
d_call: TRBD1
cdr3_length: 17
j_call: TRBJ2-1
cdr3_aa: CASSQGRGTGTYNEQFF
cdr3_nt: TGTGCCAGCAGCCAGGGGCGGGGGACAGGGACCTACAATGAGCAGTTCTTC

v_call: TRBV30
clone_size: NA
d_call: NA
cdr3_length: 15
j_call: TRBJ1-3
cdr3_aa: CAWSLDSLSGNTIYF
cdr3_nt: TGTGCCTGGAGCCTTGACAGTCTCTCTGGAAACACCATATATTTT

v_call: TRBV19
clone_size: NA
d_call: TRBD2
cdr3_length: 19
j_call: TRBJ2-1
cdr3_aa: CASSINSGTSGRRNNEQFF
cdr3_nt: TGTGCCAGTAGTATTAACTCCGGGACTAGCGGGAGAAGGAACAATGAGCAGTTCTTC

v_call: TRBV25-1
clone_size: NA
d_call: TRBD1
cdr3_length: 14
j_call: TRBJ2-2
cdr3_aa: CASSPQGVTGELFF
cdr3_nt: TGTGCCAGCAGTCCTCAGGGGGTTACCGGGGAGCTGTTTTTT

v_call: TRBV5-4
clone_size: NA
d_call: TRBD1
cdr3_length: 14
j_call: TRBJ2-5
cdr3_aa: CASSLTGGSETQYF
cdr3_nt: TGTGCCAGCAGCTTGACAGGGGGCTCGGAGACCCAGTACTTC

v_call: TRBV6-2/TRBV6-3
clone_size: NA
d_call: NA
cdr3_length: 12
j_call: TRBJ1-5
cdr3_aa: CASSYWRQPQHF
cdr3_nt: TGTGCCAGCAGTTATTGGAGGCAGCCCCAGCATTTT

v_call: TRBV5-1
clone_size: few
d_call: NA
cdr3_length: 14
j_call: TRBJ2-7
cdr3_aa: CASSFVSGSYEQYF
cdr3_nt: TGCGCCAGCAGCTTCGTCTCTGGCAGCTACGAGCAGTACTTC

v_call: TRBV2
clone_size: NA
d_call: NA
cdr3_length: 14
j_call: TRBJ2-6
cdr3_aa: CASKEQAGANVLTF
cdr3_nt: TGTGCCAGCAAAGAACAGGCTGGGGCCAACGTCCTGACTTTC

v_call: TRBV12-5
clone_size: NA
d_call: TRBD1
cdr3_length: 14
j_call: TRBJ1-6
cdr3_aa: CASGPEGAHSPLHF
cdr3_nt: TGTGCTAGTGGCCCCGAGGGGGCGCATTCACCCCTCCACTTT

v_call: TRBV7-6
clone_size: NA
d_call: NA
cdr3_length: 14
j_call: TRBJ2-2
cdr3_aa: CASSASGDTGELFF
cdr3_nt: TGTGCCAGCAGCGCCTCGGGGGACACCGGGGAGCTGTTTTTT

v_call: TRBV28
clone_size: once
d_call: NA
cdr3_length: 15
j_call: TRBJ1-6
cdr3_aa: CASSLGGARNSPLHF
cdr3_nt: TGTGCCAGCAGTTTAGGGGGGGCGCGAAATTCACCCCTCCACTTT

v_call: TRBV3-1/TRBV3-2
clone_size: NA
d_call: NA
cdr3_length: 14
j_call: TRBJ1-2
cdr3_aa: CASSQDRGLDGYTF
cdr3_nt: TGTGCCAGCAGCCAAGACCGGGGTCTGGATGGCTACACCTTC

v_call: TRBV27
clone_size: few
d_call: TRBD2
cdr3_length: 14
j_call: TRBJ2-1
cdr3_aa: CATRRSGGDNEQFF
cdr3_nt: TGTGCCACAAGGCGCAGCGGGGGGGACAATGAGCAGTTCTTC

v_call: TRBV2
clone_size: NA
d_call: TRBD1
cdr3_length: 16
j_call: TRBJ2-3
cdr3_aa: CASSEFLTGETDTQYF
cdr3_nt: TGTGCCAGCAGTGAGTTTCTGACAGGGGAAACAGATACGCAGTATTTT

v_call: TRBV12-3/TRBV12-4
clone_size: NA
d_call: NA
cdr3_length: 13
j_call: TRBJ1-2
cdr3_aa: CASGLATESGYTF
cdr3_nt: TGTGCCAGCGGCCTCGCGACAGAATCGGGCTACACCTTC

v_call: TRBV14
clone_size: NA
d_call: TRBD1
cdr3_length: 14
j_call: TRBJ1-6
cdr3_aa: CASSQGQGGSPLHF
cdr3_nt: TGTGCCAGCAGCCAAGGACAGGGGGGTTCACCCCTCCACTTT

v_call: TRBV18
clone_size: NA
d_call: TRBD1
cdr3_length: 15
j_call: TRBJ1-3
cdr3_aa: CASSSQGATGNTIYF
cdr3_nt: TGTGCCAGCTCGTCTCAGGGGGCCACTGGAAACACCATATATTTT

v_call: TRBV27
clone_size: NA
d_call: NA
cdr3_length: 14
j_call: TRBJ2-3
cdr3_aa: CASSLQAQADTQYF
cdr3_nt: TGTGCCAGCAGTTTGCAAGCCCAGGCCGATACGCAGTATTTT

v_call: TRBV2
clone_size: once
d_call: TRBD1
cdr3_length: 14
j_call: TRBJ2-1
cdr3_aa: CASSGQGTYNEQFF
cdr3_nt: TGTGCCAGCAGTGGACAGGGAACCTACAATGAGCAGTTCTTC

v_call: TRBV30
clone_size: NA
d_call: NA
cdr3_length: 14
j_call: TRBJ2-3
cdr3_aa: CAWRPRGQADTQYF
cdr3_nt: TGTGCCTGGAGGCCGCGGGGGCAGGCAGATACGCAGTATTTT

v_call: TRBV30
clone_size: NA
d_call: TRBD1
cdr3_length: 14
j_call: TRBJ2-7
cdr3_aa: CAWGIGTGRYEQYF
cdr3_nt: TGTGCCTGGGGGATAGGGACAGGGCGGTACGAGCAGTACTTC

v_call: TRBV5-1
clone_size: NA
d_call: TRBD1
cdr3_length: 14
j_call: TRBJ2-1
cdr3_aa: CASSWDRGNNEQFF
cdr3_nt: TGCGCCAGCAGCTGGGACAGGGGGAATAATGAGCAGTTCTTC

v_call: TRBV7-2
clone_size: NA
d_call: NA
cdr3_length: 15
j_call: TRBJ2-1
cdr3_aa: CASSLARARDGEQFF
cdr3_nt: TGTGCCAGCAGCTTAGCCCGTGCTAGAGACGGTGAGCAGTTCTTC

v_call: TRBV11-3
clone_size: once
d_call: NA
cdr3_length: 13
j_call: TRBJ2-5
cdr3_aa: CASSLRARGTQYF
cdr3_nt: TGTGCCAGCAGCTTAAGGGCGCGGGGGACCCAGTACTTC

v_call: TRBV6-1
clone_size: NA
d_call: NA
cdr3_length: 15
j_call: TRBJ1-3
cdr3_aa: CASSEDRNSGNTIYF
cdr3_nt: TGTGCCAGCAGTGAAGACAGGAACTCTGGAAACACCATATATTTT

v_call: TRBV11-2
clone_size: NA
d_call: TRBD1
cdr3_length: 14
j_call: TRBJ1-4
cdr3_aa: CASSSTGGNEKLFF
cdr3_nt: TGTGCCAGCAGCTCGACAGGGGGTAATGAAAAACTGTTTTTT

v_call: TRBV6-5
clone_size: NA
d_call: TRBD1
cdr3_length: 11
j_call: TRBJ1-2
cdr3_aa: CASRQGYGYTF
cdr3_nt: TGTGCCAGCAGACAGGGGTATGGCTACACCTTC

v_call: TRBV7-9
clone_size: NA
d_call: TRBD2
cdr3_length: 15
j_call: TRBJ2-5
cdr3_aa: CASSFGTSREETQYF
cdr3_nt: TGTGCCAGCAGCTTCGGGACTAGCAGAGAGGAGACCCAGTACTTC